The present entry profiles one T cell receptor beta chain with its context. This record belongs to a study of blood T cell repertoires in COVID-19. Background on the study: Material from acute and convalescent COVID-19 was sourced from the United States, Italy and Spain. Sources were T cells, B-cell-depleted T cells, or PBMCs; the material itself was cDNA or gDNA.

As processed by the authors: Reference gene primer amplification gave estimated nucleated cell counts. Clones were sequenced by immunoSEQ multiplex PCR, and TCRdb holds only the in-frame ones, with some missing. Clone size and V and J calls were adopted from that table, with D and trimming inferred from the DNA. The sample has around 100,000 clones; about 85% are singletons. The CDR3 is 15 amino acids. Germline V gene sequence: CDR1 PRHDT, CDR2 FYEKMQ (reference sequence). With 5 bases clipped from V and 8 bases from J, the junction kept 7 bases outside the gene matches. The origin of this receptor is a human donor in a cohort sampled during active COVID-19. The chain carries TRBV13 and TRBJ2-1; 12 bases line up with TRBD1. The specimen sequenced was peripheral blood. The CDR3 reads CASSPGTGGMYEQFF. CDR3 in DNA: TGTGCCAGCAGCCCCGGGACAGGGGGCATGTATGAGCAGTTCTTC.